What follows are 13 T cell receptor beta chains derived from one specimen sequenced in a study of blood T cell repertoires in COVID-19. Some clones are missing from TCRdb's copy, which holds only in-frame ones; the method was immunoSEQ multiplex PCR. Here the sample spans 450,000 to 500,000 clones, 70% to 90% being singletons. Source material: peripheral blood. All receptors come from a human donor in a cohort sampled during active COVID-19.

The chain recombines TRBV19 with TRBJ2-5; 7 bases align to TRBD2. Germline V gene sequence: CDR1 LNHDA, CDR2 SQIVND (reference sequence). V shed 6 bases and J 2 bases; nucleotides not matched to a gene: 3. The CDR3 has 13 amino acids. CDR3 DNA: TGTGCCAGTAGGCCTAGCGGACAAGAGACCCAGTACTTC. This codes for CASRPSGQETQYF.

This rearrangement joins TRBV6-1 to TRBJ1-1; TRBD1 might be the D (6 bases). This CDR3 spans 13 amino acids. CDR1 and CDR2 (germline): MNHNS, SASEGT. V was cut by 2 bases and J by 11 bases, with 15 bases left in between. Here the CDR3 reads CASSEQGSGSAFF. In DNA, the CDR3 is TGTGCCAGCAGTGAACAGGGGAGCGGTTCGGCTTTCTTT.

CDR3 in DNA: TGTGCCAGCAGCTTATTCGCGGGAGGGCCTGGGGCAGATACGCAGTATTTT. Its protein product is CASSLFAGGPGADTQYF. The chain has TRBV7-3 and TRBJ2-3; 9 nucleotides align to TRBD2. CDR3 length equals 17 residues. V lost 2 bases to trimming and J lost 4 bases; unmatched junction nucleotides: 10. Germline assignment: CDR1 SGHTA and CDR2 FQGTGA.

V is TRBV9 and J is TRBJ1-2; D remains unclear. V dropped 4 bases and J dropped 2 bases, with 15 bases sitting between them. Germline V lookup: CDR1 SGDLS, CDR2 YYNGEE. This CDR3 has 15 residues. CDR3 nucleotide sequence: TGTGCCAGCAGCCCCACAGTGACACCGAACTATGGCTACACCTTC. Translated, it gives CASSPTVTPNYGYTF.

The V and J genes are TRBV5-1 and TRBJ1-1, with 8 bases aligning to TRBD1. The CDR3 sequence is 14 residues long. V was pared by 2 bases and J by 6 bases, with 6 bases of the junction left unmatched. Germline loops: CDR1 SGHRS, CDR2 YFSETQ. CDR3 bases: TGCGCCAGCAGCTTTGGGGGACAGGTCGCTGAAGCTTTCTTT. As protein: CASSFGGQVAEAFF.

The chain joins TRBV30 to TRBJ2-1; 7 bases align to TRBD2. The CDR3 is 11 residues long. The germline V gene has CDR1 GTSNPN and CDR2 SVGIG (reference sequence). The V segment lost 5 bases and the J segment 12 bases; nucleotides outside the gene matches: 7. CDR3 region: CAWGRAGGQFF. CDR3 sequence (DNA): TGTGCCTGGGGGAGGGCTGGTGGGCAGTTCTTC.

The chain couples TRBV28 to TRBJ2-4; 7 bases match TRBD1. The CDR3 sequence is 14 residues long. The germline gives CDR1 MDHEN, CDR2 SYDVKM. V trimming: 6 bases; J trimming: 5 bases; junction bases outside the gene matches: 7. CDR3: CASRYRDRENIQYF. The CDR3 DNA sequence: TGTGCCAGCAGGTACCGGGACAGAGAAAACATTCAGTACTTC.

The rearrangement uses TRBV19 and TRBJ1-1; D is perhaps TRBD1 (6 bases). Germline CDR1 reads LNHDA; CDR2 reads SQIVND (reference sequence). CDR3 size: 16 residues. Trimming removed 7 bases at V and 2 bases at J, with 20 bases between. The CDR3 DNA follows: TGTGCCAGTACGCCACGTGGGGGCCTTCTTAACACTGAAGCTTTCTTT. Protein sequence: CASTPRGGLLNTEAFF.

V is TRBV15 and J is TRBJ1-5; 7 bases are a match to TRBD1. The CDR3 runs 16 residues. V lost 6 bases to trimming and J lost 7 bases; unmatched junction nucleotides: 15. CDR1 and CDR2 (germline): LNHNV, YYDKDF (reference sequence). This chain's CDR3 is CATSHKKTGSRQPQHF. As DNA, the CDR3 is TGTGCCACCAGTCACAAAAAGACAGGGAGCAGGCAGCCCCAGCATTTT.

This chain joins TRBV6-1 and TRBJ2-2, with 7 bases aligning to TRBD2. Trimming cost V 3 bases and J 1 base; bases outside gene matches: 5. This CDR3 spans 16 amino acids. The germline V gene encodes CDR1 MNHNS and CDR2 SASEGT. In nucleotides, the CDR3 is TGTGCCAGCAGTGACCACGGGACTAAGAACACCGGGGAGCTGTTTTTT. Its translation: CASSDHGTKNTGELFF.

V usage is TRBV19 and J usage is TRBJ1-5; 8 nucleotides align to TRBD1. Losses at the gene ends were 3 bases for V and 1 base for J; bases not matched to a gene: 2. This CDR3 is 15 amino acids long. Germline values: CDR1 LNHDA, CDR2 SQIVND (reference sequence). The DNA for the CDR3 is TGTGCCAGTAGTATTAGGACAGGGAGCAATCAGCCCCAGCATTTT. It specifies CASSIRTGSNQPQHF. Complete variable domain (other parts from reference TRBV19 and TRBJ1-5): DGGITQSPKYLFRKEGQNVTLSCEQNLNHDAMYWYRQDPGQGLRLIYYSQIVNDFQKGDIAEGYSVSREKKESFPLTVTSAQKNPTAFYLCASSIRTGSNQPQHFGDGTRLSIL.

The V and J genes are TRBV27 and TRBJ2-5; 9 bases match TRBD1. V dropped 1 base and J dropped 2; count of bases not matched to a gene: 11. This CDR3 has 18 amino acids. CDR1 and CDR2 (germline): MNHEY, SMNVEV (reference sequence). In nucleotides, the CDR3 is TGTGCCAGCAGTTTATATGGGGACAGGGAGATTAAACAAGAGACCCAGTACTTC. As protein: CASSLYGDREIKQETQYF.

This clone has ten or more counts. The rearrangement joins TRBV4-2 to TRBJ1-1; D gene unclear. Trimming pared 6 bases from V and 3 bases from J, leaving 8 bases between. Germline CDR1 is LGHNA and CDR2 is YNFKEQ. This CDR3 has 12 residues. The CDR3 bases are TGTGCCAGCAGAAAGGGAGACACTGAAGCTTTCTTT. Translation gives CASRKGDTEAFF.